This record concerns one T cell receptor beta chain sequence. The protocol was immunoSEQ multiplex PCR, while the TCRdb copy is restricted to in-frame clones and leaves out a portion. Among 200,000 or so clones listed, almost 85% were seen once. The data were obtained in a study of blood T cell repertoires in COVID-19. Study as a whole: PBMCs, B-cell-depleted T cells, or T cells provided the cDNA or gDNA that made up the material.

The clonotype was recovered from a human donor with acute or convalescent COVID-19. The donor label of this sample is uncertain. Sequences were obtained from peripheral blood.

CDR3 residues: CSVGQGYRTGELFF. DNA of the CDR3: TGCAGCGTAGGACAGGGGTATAGGACCGGGGAGCTGTTTTTT. V gene TRBV29-1 combines with J gene TRBJ2-2, with TRBD1 matching over 9 bases. CDR1 and CDR2 (germline): SQVTM, ANQGSEA. J gave up 5 bases and V 6 bases, and 7 bases lay outside the gene matches. The CDR3 covers 14 residues.